The clone carrying this T cell receptor beta chain showed up many times. Its specificity is unknown. The CDR3 runs 15 residues. Unmatched junction bases numbered 10, after V lost 5 bases and J lost 8 bases. Germline V gene lookup returns CDR1 SGHTA and CDR2 FQGNSA. The data were taken from a study of neurological immune-mediated disorders. Synthesis of cDNA was performed by 5'RACE using 10-nucleotide random UMIs. TCRdb called the 5' RACE reads again in MiXCR, with one record for every CDR3 protein. The sample records about 40,000 distinct CDR3 sequences, 2.5% being singletons. The unsorted libraries originated from 2 million PBMCs that had been stored at -80 C. Broader study findings: There was no association between the multiple sclerosis repertoire cluster and any clinical or MRI feature. Among 34 multiple sclerosis patients, 18 had repertoires that phylogenetic grouping placed in one related-CDR3 cluster, a possible signature.

The sample taken for sequencing was PBMCs. The chain links TRBV7-2 to TRBJ2-2; 8 bases are shared with TRBD1. The sequence was obtained from a man in his forties or fifties with multiple sclerosis. CDR3 nucleotide sequence: TGTGCCAGCAGCAATAGCCCAGGGGGCCGGGGGGAGCTGTTTTTT. Amino acid sequence: CASSNSPGGRGELFF.